Here is one TCR beta chain with its context. This CDR3 has 14 amino acids. Trimming left V 1 base short and J 2 bases short, with 10 bases between. Germline lookup yields CDR1 SGHRS and CDR2 YFSETQ. With ten immunoSEQ deep assay plates, unsorted PBMC DNA underwent sequencing. The repertoire was sequenced with immunoSEQ multiplex PCR; TCRdb's copy has only in-frame clones and lacks some. The data hold about 480,000 clones, with about 75% observed a single time. This entry is derived from a study of shared clonotypes between healthy human individuals. The sequenced material came from PBMCs. The TCR originated in a woman between 40 and 55 years old in good health. Some clones in this sample may be carry-over from other donors' samples. The rearrangement joins TRBV5-1 to TRBJ2-7; D is unclear. The CDR3 DNA follows: TGCGCCAGCAGCTTGAGTCAGGTGCCCTACGAGCAGTACTTC. It specifies CASSLSQVPYEQYF.